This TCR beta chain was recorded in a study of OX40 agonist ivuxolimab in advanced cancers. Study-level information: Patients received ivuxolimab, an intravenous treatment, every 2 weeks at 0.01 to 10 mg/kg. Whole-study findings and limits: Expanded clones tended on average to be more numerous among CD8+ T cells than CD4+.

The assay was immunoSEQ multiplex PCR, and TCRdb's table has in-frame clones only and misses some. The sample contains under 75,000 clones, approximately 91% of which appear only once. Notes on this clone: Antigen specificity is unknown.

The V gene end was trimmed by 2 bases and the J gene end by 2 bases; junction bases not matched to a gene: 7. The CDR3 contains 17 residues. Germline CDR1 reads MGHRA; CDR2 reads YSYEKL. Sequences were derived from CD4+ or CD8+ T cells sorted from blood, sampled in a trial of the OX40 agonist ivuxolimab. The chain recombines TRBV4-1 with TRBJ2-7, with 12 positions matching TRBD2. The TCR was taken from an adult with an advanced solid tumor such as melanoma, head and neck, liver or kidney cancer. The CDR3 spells CASSQLLAGGDAYEQYF. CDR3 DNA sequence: TGCGCCAGCAGCCAATTACTAGCGGGGGGTGATGCCTACGAGCAGTACTTC.